This T cell receptor (beta chain) was sequenced in a study of CD8+ T cells in alopecia areata. Study background: Each of the treated patients was given oral tofacitinib, 5 to 10 mg twice daily, for moderate-to-severe alopecia areata. Tofacitinib therapy took 6 to 18 months; 6 months off drug came after.

cDNA prepared by RNA extraction and subsequent reverse transcription served as the template for sequencing. Sequenced by immunoSEQ multiplex PCR; TCRdb stores in-frame clones only, minus some. The sample shows 110,000 to 150,000 clones, about 60% of them seen only once. CDR1 is SGHTA and CDR2 is FQGTGA in the germline V gene. The CDR3 length is 15 residues. The V and J ends lost 2 bases and 3 bases respectively, with 11 bases between them. T lymphocytes (CD4+ and CD8+) were sorted from PBMCs. The material sequenced was CD4+ T cells sorted from blood, taken at week 0. The chain joins TRBV7-3 to TRBJ2-1; D is perhaps TRBD2 (5 bases). This receptor was identified in a human donor with alopecia areata. This chain's CDR3 is CASSLAGQVYNEQFF. The CDR3 nucleotides are TGTGCCAGCAGCTTAGCGGGCCAGGTCTACAATGAGCAGTTCTTC.